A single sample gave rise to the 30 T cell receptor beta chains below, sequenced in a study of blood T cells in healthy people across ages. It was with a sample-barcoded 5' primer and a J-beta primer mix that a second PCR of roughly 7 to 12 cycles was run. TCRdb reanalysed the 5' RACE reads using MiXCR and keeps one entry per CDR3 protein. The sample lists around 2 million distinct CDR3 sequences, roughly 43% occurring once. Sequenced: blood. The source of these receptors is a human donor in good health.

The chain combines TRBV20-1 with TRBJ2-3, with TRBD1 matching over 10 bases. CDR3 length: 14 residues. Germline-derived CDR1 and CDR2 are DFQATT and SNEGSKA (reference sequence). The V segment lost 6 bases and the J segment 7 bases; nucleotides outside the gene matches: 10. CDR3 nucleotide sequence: TGCAGTGCCCCAGGACAGGGGGAGGGATATACGCAGTATTTT. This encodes CSAPGQGEGYTQYF.

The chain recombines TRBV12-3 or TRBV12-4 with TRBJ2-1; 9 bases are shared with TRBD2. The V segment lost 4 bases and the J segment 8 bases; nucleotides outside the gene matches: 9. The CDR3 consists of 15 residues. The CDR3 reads CASSSLAGRHDEQFF. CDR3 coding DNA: TGTGCCAGCAGTTCCCTAGCGGGGCGGCACGATGAGCAGTTCTTC.

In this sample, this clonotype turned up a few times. The CDR3 region has the DNA TGTGCCAGCACCAAATATACGACAGGGTCTACAGAGACCCAGTACTTC. This translates into CASTKYTTGSTETQYF. The rearrangement uses TRBV6-2 or TRBV6-3 and TRBJ2-5, with TRBD1 identical over 7 bases. This CDR3 contains 16 residues. Germline loops: CDR1 MNHEY, CDR2 SVGEGT. After removal of 7 bases from V and 4 bases from J, the junction contained 15 bases not matched to a gene.

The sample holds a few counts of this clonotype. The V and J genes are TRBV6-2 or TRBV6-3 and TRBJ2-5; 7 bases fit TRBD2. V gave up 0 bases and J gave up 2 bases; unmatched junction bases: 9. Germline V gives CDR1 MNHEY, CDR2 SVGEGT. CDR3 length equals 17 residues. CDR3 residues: CASSYSIVGAGQETQYF. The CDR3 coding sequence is TGTGCCAGCAGTTACTCGATCGTGGGAGCGGGGCAAGAGACCCAGTACTTC.

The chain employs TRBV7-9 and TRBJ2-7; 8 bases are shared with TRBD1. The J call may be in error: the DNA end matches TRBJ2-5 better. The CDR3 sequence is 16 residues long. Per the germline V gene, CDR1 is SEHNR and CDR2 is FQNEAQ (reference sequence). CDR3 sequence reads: CASSLARTGLEETQYF. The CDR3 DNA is TGTGCCAGCAGCTTAGCCAGGACAGGGTTGGAAGAGACCCAGTACTTC.

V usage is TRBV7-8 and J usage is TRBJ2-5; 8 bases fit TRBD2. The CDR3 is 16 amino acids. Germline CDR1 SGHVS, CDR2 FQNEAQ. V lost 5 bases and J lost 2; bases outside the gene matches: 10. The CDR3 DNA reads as TGTGCCAGCAGCCTCCGGAGAGCGGGGGAACAAGAGACCCAGTACTTC. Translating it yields CASSLRRAGEQETQYF.

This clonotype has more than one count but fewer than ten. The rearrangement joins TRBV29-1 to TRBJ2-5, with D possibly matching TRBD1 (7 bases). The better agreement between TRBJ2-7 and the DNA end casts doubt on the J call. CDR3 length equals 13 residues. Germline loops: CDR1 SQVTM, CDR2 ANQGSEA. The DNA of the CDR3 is TGCAGCGGACGGTGGGGGGACAGATACGAGCAGTACTTC. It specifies CSGRWGDRYEQYF.

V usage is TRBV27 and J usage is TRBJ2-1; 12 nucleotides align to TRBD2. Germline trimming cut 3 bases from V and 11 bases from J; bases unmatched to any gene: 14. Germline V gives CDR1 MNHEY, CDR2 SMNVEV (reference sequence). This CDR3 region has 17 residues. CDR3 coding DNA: TGTGCCAGCAGTTTGACCCTAGCGGGGGGGAGGAGGAATAAGCAGTTCTTC. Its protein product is CASSLTLAGGRRNKQFF.

The CDR3 bases are TGCGCCAGCAGCCAAGCGGGGGGGCGGTCTGGGGCCAACGTCCTGACTTTC. Translating gives CASSQAGGRSGANVLTF. J is TRBJ2-6 and V is TRBV4-3; the match to TRBD2 covers 8 bases. With V trimmed by 1 base and J by 1 base, 3 bases remained unmatched. The CDR3 is 17 residues long. Germline V gene sequence: CDR1 LGHNA, CDR2 YSLEER.

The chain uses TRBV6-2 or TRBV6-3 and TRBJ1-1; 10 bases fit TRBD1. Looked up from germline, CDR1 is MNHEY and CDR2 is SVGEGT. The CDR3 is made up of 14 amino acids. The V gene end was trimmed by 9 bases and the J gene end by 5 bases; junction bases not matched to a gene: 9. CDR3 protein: CASTPGQGRTEAFF. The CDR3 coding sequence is TGTGCCAGTACTCCGGGACAGGGGAGGACTGAAGCTTTCTTT.

In nucleotides, the CDR3 is TGTGCCAGCAGTGCAACGGGACAGGGGGCGAGTGAAGCTTTCTTT. This encodes CASSATGQGASEAFF. The chain links TRBV6-2 or TRBV6-3 to TRBJ1-1; TRBD1 agrees at 12 bases. The CDR3 is 15 amino acids. The V gene end was trimmed by 5 bases and the J gene end by 7 bases; junction bases not matched to a gene: 8. The germline gives CDR1 MNHEY, CDR2 SVGEGT.

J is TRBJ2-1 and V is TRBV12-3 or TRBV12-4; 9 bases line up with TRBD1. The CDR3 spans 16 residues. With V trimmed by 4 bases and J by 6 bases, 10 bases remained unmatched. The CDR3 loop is CASSWPWTGARNEQFF. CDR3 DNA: TGTGCCAGCAGTTGGCCCTGGACAGGGGCCCGCAATGAGCAGTTCTTC.

CDR3: CASNKVGGRRTDTQYF. The CDR3 bases are TGCGCCAGCAATAAGGTGGGGGGGCGTCGCACAGATACGCAGTATTTT. This chain connects TRBV5-1 to TRBJ2-3, with D tentatively TRBD2 (7 bases). CDR3 length: 16 residues. Germline V CDR1 and CDR2: SGHRS, YFSETQ. Trimming took off 6 bases at V and 1 base at J, with 18 bases between the two ends.

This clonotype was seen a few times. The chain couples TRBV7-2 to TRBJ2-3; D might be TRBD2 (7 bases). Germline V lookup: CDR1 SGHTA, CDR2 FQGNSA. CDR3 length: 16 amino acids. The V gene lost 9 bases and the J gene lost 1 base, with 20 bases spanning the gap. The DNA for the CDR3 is TGTGCCAGTAGCCTTTTGGGGGGGCGTGGCACAGATACGCAGTATTTT. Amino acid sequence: CASSLLGGRGTDTQYF.

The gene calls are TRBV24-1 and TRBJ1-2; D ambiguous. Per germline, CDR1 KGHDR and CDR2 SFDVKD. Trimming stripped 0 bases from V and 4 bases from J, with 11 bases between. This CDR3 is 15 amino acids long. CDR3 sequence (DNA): TGTGCCACCAGTGATTTGCGTGGGGAATTCTATGGCTACACCTTC. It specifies CATSDLRGEFYGYTF.

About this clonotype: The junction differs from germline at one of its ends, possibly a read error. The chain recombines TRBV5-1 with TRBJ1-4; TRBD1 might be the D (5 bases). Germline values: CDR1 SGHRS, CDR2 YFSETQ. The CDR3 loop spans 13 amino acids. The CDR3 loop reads CASCFMGGEKLFF. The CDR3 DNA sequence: TGCGCCAGCTGCTTCATGGGGGGTGAAAAACTGTTTTTT.

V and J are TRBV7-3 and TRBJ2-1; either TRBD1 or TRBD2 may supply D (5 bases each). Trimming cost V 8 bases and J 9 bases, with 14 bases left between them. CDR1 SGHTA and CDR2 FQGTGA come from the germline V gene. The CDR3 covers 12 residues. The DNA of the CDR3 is TGTGCCAGCTCTTCCTATGGGGGTGAGCAGTTCTTC. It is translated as CASSSYGGEQFF.

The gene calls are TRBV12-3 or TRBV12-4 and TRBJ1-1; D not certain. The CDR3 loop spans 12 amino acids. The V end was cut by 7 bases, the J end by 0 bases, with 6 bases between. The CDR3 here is CASKDLNTEAFF. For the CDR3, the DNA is TGTGCCAGCAAGGACTTGAACACTGAAGCTTTCTTT.

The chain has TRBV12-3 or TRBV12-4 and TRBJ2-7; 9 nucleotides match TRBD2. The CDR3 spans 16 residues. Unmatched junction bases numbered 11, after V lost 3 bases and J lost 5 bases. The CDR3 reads CASSFLGGGAVNEQYF. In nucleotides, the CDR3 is TGTGCCAGCAGTTTCTTGGGCGGGGGGGCCGTGAACGAGCAGTACTTC.

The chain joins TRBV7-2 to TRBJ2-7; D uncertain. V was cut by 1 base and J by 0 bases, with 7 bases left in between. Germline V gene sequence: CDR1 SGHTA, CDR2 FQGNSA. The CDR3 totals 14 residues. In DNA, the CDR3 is TGTGCCAGCAGCTTAGAAAGTTTCTCCTACGAGCAGTACTTC. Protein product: CASSLESFSYEQYF.

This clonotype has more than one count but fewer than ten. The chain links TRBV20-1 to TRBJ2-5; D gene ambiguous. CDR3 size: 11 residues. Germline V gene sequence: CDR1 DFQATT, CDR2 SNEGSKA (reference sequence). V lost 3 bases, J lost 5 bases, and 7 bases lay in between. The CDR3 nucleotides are TGCAGTGCTAGTTTCGTTGAGACCCAGTACTTC. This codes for CSASFVETQYF.

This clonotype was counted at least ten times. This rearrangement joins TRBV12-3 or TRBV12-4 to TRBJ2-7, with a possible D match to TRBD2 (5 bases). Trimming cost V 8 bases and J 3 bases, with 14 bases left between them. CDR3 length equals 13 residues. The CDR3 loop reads CASSRNRGYEQYF. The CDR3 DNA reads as TGTGCCAGCTCCCGTAATCGGGGCTACGAGCAGTACTTC.

DNA for the CDR3: TGTGCCAGCACAGTAAGGACTAGCGGGGAGCCCACAGATACGCAGTATTTT. This translates into CASTVRTSGEPTDTQYF. This rearrangement joins TRBV6-2 or TRBV6-3 to TRBJ2-3, with 12 nucleotides matching TRBD2. The CDR3 is made up of 17 amino acids. In germline, CDR1 is MNHEY, CDR2 SVGEGT. J gave up 2 bases and V 7 bases, and 10 bases lay outside the gene matches.

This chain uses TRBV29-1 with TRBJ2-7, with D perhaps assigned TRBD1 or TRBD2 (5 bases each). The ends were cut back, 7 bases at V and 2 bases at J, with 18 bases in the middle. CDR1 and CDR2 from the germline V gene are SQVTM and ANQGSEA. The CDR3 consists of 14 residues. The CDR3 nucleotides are TGCAGCGCTCGGGGCCGTGACGGTCCCTACGAGCAGTACTTC. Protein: CSARGRDGPYEQYF.

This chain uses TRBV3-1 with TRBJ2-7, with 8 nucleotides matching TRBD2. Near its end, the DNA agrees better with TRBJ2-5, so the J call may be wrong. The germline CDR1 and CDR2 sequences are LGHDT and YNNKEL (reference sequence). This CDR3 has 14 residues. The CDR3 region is CASSPGGWPRTQYF. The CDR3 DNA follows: TGTGCCAGCAGCCCGGGGGGGTGGCCAAGGACCCAGTACTTC.

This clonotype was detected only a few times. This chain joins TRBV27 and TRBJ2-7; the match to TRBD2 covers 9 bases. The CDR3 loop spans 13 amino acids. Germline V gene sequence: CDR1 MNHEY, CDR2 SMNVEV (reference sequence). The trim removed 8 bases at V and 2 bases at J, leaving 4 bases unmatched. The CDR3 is CASGERGAYEQYF. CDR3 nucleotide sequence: TGTGCCAGCGGCGAGCGGGGGGCCTACGAGCAGTACTTC.

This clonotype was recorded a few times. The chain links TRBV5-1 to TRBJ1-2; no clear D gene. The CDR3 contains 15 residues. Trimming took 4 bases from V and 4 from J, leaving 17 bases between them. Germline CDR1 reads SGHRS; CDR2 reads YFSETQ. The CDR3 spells CASSASPSHGYGYTF. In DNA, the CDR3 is TGCGCCAGCAGCGCTAGCCCCAGCCATGGCTATGGCTACACCTTC.

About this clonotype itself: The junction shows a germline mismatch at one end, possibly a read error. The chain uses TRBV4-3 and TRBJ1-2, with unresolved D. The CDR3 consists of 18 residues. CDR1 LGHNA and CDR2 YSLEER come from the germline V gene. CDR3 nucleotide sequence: TGCGCCAGCAGCCAAGGGGCCACGGAGGGTAGATGGAACTATGACTACACCTTC. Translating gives CASSQGATEGRWNYDYTF.

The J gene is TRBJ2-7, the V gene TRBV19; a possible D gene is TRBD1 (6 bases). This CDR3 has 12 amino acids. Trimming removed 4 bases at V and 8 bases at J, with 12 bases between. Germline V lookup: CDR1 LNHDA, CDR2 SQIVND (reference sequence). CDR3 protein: CASSTPGDQQYF. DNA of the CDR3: TGTGCCAGTAGTACACCAGGGGATCAGCAGTACTTC.

The CDR3 DNA is TGTGCCAGCACCCACTTATCACTGGGTCGATCCACCGGGGAGCTGTTTTTT. It specifies CASTHLSLGRSTGELFF. The rearrangement uses TRBV6-2 or TRBV6-3 and TRBJ2-2; D is unresolved. CDR3 size: 17 residues. CDR1 is MNHEY, CDR2 SVGEGT, per germline. Trimming took off 7 bases at V and 4 bases at J, with 22 bases between the two ends.